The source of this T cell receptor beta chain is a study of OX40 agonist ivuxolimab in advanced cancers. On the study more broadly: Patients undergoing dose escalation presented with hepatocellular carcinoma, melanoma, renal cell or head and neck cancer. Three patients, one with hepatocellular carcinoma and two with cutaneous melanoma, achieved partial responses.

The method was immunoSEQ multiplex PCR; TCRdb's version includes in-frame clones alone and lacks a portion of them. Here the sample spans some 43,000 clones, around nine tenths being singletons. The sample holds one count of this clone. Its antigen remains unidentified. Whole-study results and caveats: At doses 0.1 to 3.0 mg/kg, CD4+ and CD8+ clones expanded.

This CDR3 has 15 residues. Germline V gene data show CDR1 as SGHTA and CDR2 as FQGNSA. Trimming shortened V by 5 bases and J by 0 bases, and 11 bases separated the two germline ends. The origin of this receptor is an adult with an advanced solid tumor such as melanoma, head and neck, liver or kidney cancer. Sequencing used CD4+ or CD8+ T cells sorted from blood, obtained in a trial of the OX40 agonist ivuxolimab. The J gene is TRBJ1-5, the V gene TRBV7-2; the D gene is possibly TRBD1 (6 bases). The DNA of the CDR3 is TGTGCCAGCAGCCTAGGACAGTATAGCAATCAGCCCCAGCATTTT. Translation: CASSLGQYSNQPQHF.